This TCR beta chain comes out of a study of T-cell reconstitution after alpha-beta-depleted transplantation in children. Broader study findings: T cells produced anew were the main source of T-cell counts and diversity one year after transplant.

TCRbeta library construction was performed incorporating unique molecular identifiers. TCRdb redid the calling of the PCR reads with MiXCR, one entry per CDR3 protein. The sample holds 200,000 to 250,000 distinct CDR3 sequences, approximately 10% seen once. Turning to this clonotype: Antigen unknown. With a much larger clone just one base away, this may be a read error.

CDR1 SGHAT and CDR2 FQNNGV come from the germline V gene. CDR3 size: 14 residues. The origin of this receptor is a child under two years old with acute myeloid leukemia, due to receive a stem cell transplant. The chain is built from TRBV11-2 and TRBJ1-2; D remains ambiguous. The specimen was PBMCs, collected before TCRalphabeta/CD19-depleted stem cell transplant. The CDR3 sequence: CASSKTPGVSGDTF. CDR3 coding DNA: TGTGCCAGCAGCAAAACACCAGGCGTCTCTGGCGACACCTTC.